The 32 T cell receptor beta chains given below trace back to one sample, sequenced in a study of tumor-infiltrating lymphocytes in primary liver carcinoma. TCR beta cDNA was prepared out of roughly 0.45 ug total RNA by means of a constant-region primer. Generation of the TCR beta libraries relied on three nested multiplex PCR rounds using slightly modified ARM-PCR. A C-beta reverse primer and TRBV1-TRBV30 forward primers served in each of the first two PCR rounds, at 9 to 10 cycles apiece. From the multiplex PCR reads, TCRdb called clonotypes with MiXCR, one entry per CDR3 protein. The sample carries fewer than 75,000 distinct CDR3 sequences, about three quarters recorded once. It was from around 20-30 mg of unsorted bulk tissue that RNA and DNA were co-extracted. Sequenced: liver tumor tissue from sampling region 2. Specified subset: tumor region T2, inferior pole. The receptors were gathered from a man between 35 and 55 years old with primary liver carcinoma and hepatitis B virus infection.

CDR3: CASSPSGTGAEQYF. The CDR3 DNA is TGTGCCAGCAGCCCAAGCGGGACGGGTGCCGAGCAGTACTTC. The genes are TRBV11-2 and TRBJ2-7; TRBD2 matches 7 bases. The CDR3 runs 14 residues. V shed 5 bases, J shed 6 bases, and the junction held 10 bases outside the gene matches. Per the germline V gene, CDR1 is SGHAT and CDR2 is FQNNGV.

The gene calls are TRBV11-2 and TRBJ2-5; D might be TRBD2 (5 bases). The CDR3 covers 16 residues. CDR1 and CDR2 (germline): SGHAT, FQNNGV. The CDR3 DNA follows: TGTACCGGCAGCTTAACAGCAGAGGGCTCGGGGGAGACCCAGTACTTC. It encodes CTGSLTAEGSGETQYF. Based on the CDR3 plus reference TRBV11-2 and TRBJ2-5, the full variable domain is EAGVAQSPRYKIIEKRQSVAFWCNPISGHATLYWYQQILGQGPKLLIQFQNNGVVDDSQLPKDRFSAERLKGVDSTLKIQPAKLEDSAVYLCTGSLTAEGSGETQYFGPGTRLLVL.

This clonotype has a handful of counts. This chain connects TRBV6-1 to TRBJ2-3; the D gene is possibly TRBD2 (5 bases). Germline V gene sequence: CDR1 MNHNS, CDR2 SASEGT. The CDR3 has 14 amino acids. The ends were cut back, 4 bases at V and 3 bases at J, with 11 bases in the middle. The CDR3 loop reads CASSVGLATDTQYF. The CDR3 DNA reads as TGTGCCAGCAGTGTTGGGCTAGCAACAGATACGCAGTATTTT.

Comments on this clonotype: The conserved phenylalanine or tryptophan is not found at the CDR3 terminus, so this likely reflects a read error. The chain recombines TRBV29-1 with TRBJ1-1; TRBD1 might be the D (5 bases). CDR1 is SQVTM and CDR2 is ANQGSEA in the germline V gene. V dropped 4 bases and J dropped 6 bases, with 21 bases sitting between them. The length of the CDR3 is 15 residues. The CDR3 nucleotides read TGCAGCGTTGGTCCAGGGTGGGGTATGGTCGCTGAAGCTTTCTTA. Its translation is CSVGPGWGMVAEAFL.

On this clonotype: This sequence may be a read error, since a much larger clone differs from it by one base. V gene TRBV5-5 combines with J gene TRBJ1-1; possible D gene TRBD1, 6 bases. Germline loops: CDR1 SGHKS, CDR2 YYEKEE (reference sequence). The CDR3 has 14 amino acids. The CDR3 loop reads CACSLYYREAEAFF. In DNA, the CDR3 is TGTGCCTGCAGCTTGTACTACAGGGAGGCTGAAGCTTTCTTT.

In the case of this clonotype: The CDR3 does not end in the conserved phenylalanine or tryptophan, so this is likely a read error. CDR3 sequence (DNA): TGTGCCAGCAACGCCCGACTAGCGGGAGACTACAATGAGCAGTTCTCC. It codes for CASNARLAGDYNEQFS. The gene calls are TRBV5-4 and TRBJ2-1; 12 bases align to TRBD2. Germline CDR1 is SGHNT and CDR2 is YYREEE (reference sequence). The ends lost 6 bases at V and 3 bases at J; junction bases unmatched: 7. The CDR3 covers 16 residues.

In this sample, this clonotype turned up once. This may arise from a read error, as a much more abundant clone is one base away. The V gene is TRBV28, the J gene TRBJ2-1; no definite D call. V shed 5 bases and J shed 5 bases, with 22 bases lying between them. This CDR3 region has 17 residues. Germline CDR1 is MDHEN and CDR2 is SYDVKM. The DNA for the CDR3 is TGTGCCAGCAGTACTCGACGGCACAAACCTGTGGACAATGAGCAGTTCTTC. Translation gives CASSTRRHKPVDNEQFF.

A word on this clonotype: The junction shows a germline mismatch at one end, possibly a read error. For the CDR3, the DNA is TGTGCCAGCAGCTTAACTACGAACACTGAAACTTTCTTT. Protein sequence: CASSLTTNTETFF. This chain joins TRBV7-2 and TRBJ1-1; no clear D. Germline CDR1 reads SGHTA; CDR2 reads FQGNSA. This CDR3 spans 13 amino acids.

J is TRBJ2-2 and V is TRBV6-2 or TRBV6-3; 13 positions agree with TRBD2. The V gene end was trimmed by 9 bases and the J gene end by 4 bases; junction bases not matched to a gene: 14. Germline CDR1 and CDR2: MNHEY and SVGEGT. The CDR3 is made up of 18 amino acids. In DNA form, the CDR3 reads TGTGCCAGTAGCTCCGGACTAGCGGGAGTAGGGATCACCGGGGAGCTGTTTTTT. Protein sequence: CASSSGLAGVGITGELFF.

The rearrangement joins TRBV10-2 to TRBJ2-7; unclear D gene. This CDR3 spans 14 amino acids. V was cut by 9 bases and J by 0 bases, with 15 bases left in between. Looked up from germline, CDR1 is WSHSY and CDR2 is SAAADI. The CDR3 region is CASGNLESSYEQYF. In nucleotides, the CDR3 is TGCGCCAGTGGTAACCTCGAGAGCTCCTACGAGCAGTACTTC.

As regards this clonotype: A junction end diverges from the germline sequence, so it may reflect a read error. V gene TRBV4-1 combines with J gene TRBJ2-5; 8 bases map to TRBD2. CDR1 and CDR2 (germline): MGHRA, YSYEKL. The CDR3 consists of 16 residues. The CDR3 region has the DNA TGCGCCAGCAGCCGGAATGAACTAGCGGATAAGGAGACCCAGCACTTC. Amino acid sequence: CASSRNELADKETQHF.

V usage is TRBV5-4 and J usage is TRBJ2-2, with a tentative D call TRBD2 (6 bases). The CDR3 loop spans 16 amino acids. In germline, CDR1 is SGHNT, CDR2 YYREEE (reference sequence). Between the trimmed V and J ends, which lost 0 bases and 5 bases, there was a span of 14 bases. The CDR3: CASSLGGSGRTGELFF. CDR3 in DNA: TGTGCCAGCAGCTTGGGAGGTAGCGGAAGGACCGGGGAGCTGTTTTTT.

This clonotype came up a few times. A much larger clonotype is one base distant, so this may be a read error. This chain uses TRBV5-1 with TRBJ2-3; D not certain. Germline CDR1 reads SGHRS; CDR2 reads YFSETQ. Trimming pared 1 base from V and 1 base from J, leaving 10 bases between. CDR3 length: 15 amino acids. This chain's CDR3 is CASSLYRVGTDTQYF. CDR3 sequence (DNA): TGCGCCAGCAGCTTGTATCGGGTAGGCACAGATACGCAGTATTTT.

Comment on this clonotype: A read error may explain this, as a much larger clone is one base away. The chain is built from TRBV28 and TRBJ2-7, with D perhaps matching TRBD2 (6 bases). This CDR3 spans 15 amino acids. Between the trimmed V and J ends, which lost 6 bases and 5 bases, there was a span of 20 bases. Germline lookup yields CDR1 MDHEN and CDR2 SYDVKM. The chain's CDR3 is CASSSGTSVPNEQYF. The DNA for the CDR3 is TGTGCCAGCAGCTCGGGGACTTCCGTTCCTAACGAGCAGTACTTC.

This clonotype was recorded at least ten times. The chain has TRBV29-1 and TRBJ1-1; the D gene is possibly TRBD1 (6 bases). Trimming took off 3 bases at V and 0 bases at J, with 8 bases between the two ends. This CDR3 is 13 amino acids long. CDR1 is SQVTM and CDR2 is ANQGSEA in the germline V gene. Here the CDR3 DNA reads TGCAGCGTTGAGGGACACCTGAACACTGAAGCTTTCTTT. As protein: CSVEGHLNTEAFF.

J is TRBJ1-4 and V is TRBV4-1, with 7 bases fitting TRBD1. The CDR3 has 14 residues. Trimming removed 9 bases from V and 7 bases from J; junction bases left unmatched: 11. CDR1 and CDR2 (germline): MGHRA, YSYEKL. CDR3 loop: CASSWAQGGEKLFF. The CDR3 coding sequence is TGCGCCAGTAGCTGGGCGCAGGGGGGTGAAAAACTGTTTTTT.

As for this clonotype: At one end the junction does not follow the germline gene, possibly because of a read error. V usage is TRBV4-3 and J usage is TRBJ2-4, with 8 nucleotides matching TRBD2. Germline lookup yields CDR1 LGHNA and CDR2 YSLEER. This CDR3 has 17 amino acids. CDR3: CARSQDSNRGGLNIQNF. The DNA for the CDR3 is TGCGCCCGCAGCCAAGATAGCAATCGGGGGGGCTTAAACATTCAGAACTTC.

The gene calls are TRBV10-3 and TRBJ2-7; 16 bases are a match to TRBD2. Germline loops: CDR1 ENHRY, CDR2 SYGVKD. This CDR3 is 19 amino acids long. CDR3 nucleotides: TGTGCATTCAGCAAACGATCGGGACTAGCGGGAGGGTTCTCCTACGAGCAGTACTTC. Its protein product is CAFSKRSGLAGGFSYEQYF.

This clonotype occurred many times. V and J are TRBV14 and TRBJ2-7; 7 bases are shared with TRBD2. After removal of 0 bases from V and 3 bases from J, the junction contained 5 bases not matched to a gene. Germline V gene sequence: CDR1 SGHDN, CDR2 FVKESK. The CDR3 spans 15 residues. The CDR3 sequence: CASSQDSGFFYEQYF. The DNA for the CDR3 is TGTGCCAGCAGCCAAGATAGCGGGTTTTTCTACGAGCAGTACTTC.

On this clonotype: A read error may account for a junction end that differs from germline. The chain uses TRBV5-1 and TRBJ1-1, with D tentatively TRBD1 (5 bases). The CDR3 extends over 15 amino acids. Germline V lookup: CDR1 SGHRS, CDR2 YFSETQ. As DNA, the CDR3 is TGCCCCAGCAGCTTCAGTGGGGGAGGAGGCACTGAAGCTTTCTTC. This sequence encodes CPSSFSGGGGTEAFF.

Of note for this clonotype: A junction boundary mismatches the germline segment, possibly from a read error. The chain uses TRBV11-3 and TRBJ2-3; tentatively, D is TRBD2 (6 bases). Germline assignment: CDR1 SGHNT and CDR2 YENEEA. The CDR3 runs 16 residues. This CDR3 reads CTSSPGIQRALNTQYF. The CDR3 bases are TGTACCAGCAGCCCGGGGATCCAGCGGGCCTTGAATACGCAGTATTTT.

The V and J genes are TRBV4-3 and TRBJ1-5, with D possibly TRBD1 on 5 matching bases. CDR1 is LGHNA, CDR2 YSLEER, per germline. Trimming took 0 bases from V and 9 from J, leaving 15 bases between them. The CDR3 has 15 residues. CDR3 loop: CASSQDFPGDRPQHF. The CDR3 region has the DNA TGCGCCAGCAGCCAAGATTTCCCGGGTGACAGGCCCCAGCATTTT.

In the case of this clonotype: This clone may be a read error of a much larger clone one base away. V gene TRBV30 combines with J gene TRBJ2-3, with D maybe TRBD2 (6 bases). The CDR3 runs 14 residues. Germline CDR1 is GTSNPN and CDR2 is SVGIG (reference sequence). The DNA of the CDR3 is TGTACCCGCCGGGCAGCGGGCCCCACAGATACGCAGTATTTT. Encoded protein: CTRRAAGPTDTQYF.

V usage is TRBV29-1 and J usage is TRBJ1-1; D not certain. CDR1 and CDR2 from the germline V gene are SQVTM and ANQGSEA. This CDR3 region has 15 residues. Trimming removed 4 bases from V and 3 bases from J, with 18 bases in between. The CDR3 region has the DNA TGCAGCGTTGGATCCGGGTGGGGTATAGACACTGAAGCTTTCTTT. Translation: CSVGSGWGIDTEAFF. The full variable domain, with the rest looked up from reference TRBV29-1 and TRBJ1-1, is SAVISQKPSRDICQRGTSLTIQCQVDSQVTMMFWYRQQPGQSLTLIATANQGSEATYESGFVIDKFPISRPNLTFSTLTVSNMSPEDSSIYLCSVGSGWGIDTEAFFGQGTRLTVV.

This chain connects TRBV6-1 to TRBJ2-2; possibly TRBD1 for D (5 bases). CDR1 and CDR2 (germline): MNHNS, SASEGT. The CDR3 is 14 amino acids. V gave up 8 bases and J gave up 1 base, with 11 bases separating them. CDR3 DNA sequence: TGTGCCAGCCTAGGACAACAGAACACCGGGGAGCTGTTTTTT. It yields the protein CASLGQQNTGELFF.

A note on this clonotype: The junction shows a germline mismatch at one end, possibly a read error. The chain carries TRBV4-1 and TRBJ2-7; TRBD1 is a possible D gene (5 bases). This CDR3 spans 15 amino acids. Germline V CDR1 and CDR2: MGHRA, YSYEKL. The CDR3 spells CASSQGQGGAYEQYF. CDR3 in DNA: TGCGCCAGCAGTCAAGGTCAGGGCGGAGCCTACGAGCAGTACTTC.

Notes on this clonotype: Given the absence of the conserved phenylalanine or tryptophan at the CDR3 end, a read error is likely. The V and J genes are TRBV4-2 and TRBJ2-3, with 10 bases identical to TRBD2. V shed 1 base and J 12 bases; nucleotides not matched to a gene: 19. The CDR3 covers 18 residues. The germline V gene has CDR1 LGHNA and CDR2 YNFKEQ. This CDR3 is CASSQVALLAGATDIQYL. DNA of the CDR3: TGTGCCAGCAGCCAAGTGGCGCTTCTAGCGGGAGCGACAGATATACAGTATTTG.

This clonotype turned up a few times. The V and J genes are TRBV6-1 and TRBJ2-1, with D perhaps TRBD1 or TRBD2 (5 bases each). Trimming took 1 base from V and 9 from J, leaving 10 bases between them. From germline, CDR1 is MNHNS and CDR2 SASEGT. The CDR3 totals 13 residues. The CDR3 reads CASSEERGIEQFF. CDR3 DNA sequence: TGTGCCAGCAGTGAAGAGAGGGGCATTGAGCAGTTCTTC.

Details on this clonotype: Germline and junction disagree at one end, which may indicate a read error. This chain links TRBV4-3 with TRBJ2-1; 8 nucleotides align to TRBD2. This CDR3 has 16 amino acids. The germline V gene has CDR1 LGHNA and CDR2 YSLEER. The CDR3 loop reads CASSPARLALNNGQFF. DNA for the CDR3: TGCGCCAGCAGCCCTGCGCGACTAGCGCTGAACAATGGGCAGTTCTTC.

This clonotype was recorded a few times. The chain uses TRBV19 and TRBJ1-2; D is ambiguous. Between the trimmed V and J ends, which lost 3 bases and 6 bases, there was a span of 20 bases. The germline CDR1 and CDR2 sequences are LNHDA and SQIVND (reference sequence). This CDR3 spans 16 amino acids. The CDR3 spells CASSIGPGFRQDGYTF. In DNA, the CDR3 is TGTGCCAGTAGTATTGGCCCCGGATTTCGCCAGGATGGCTACACCTTC.

As concerns this clonotype: Compared with germline, one end of the junction differs, possibly owing to a read error. The chain carries TRBV5-1 and TRBJ2-7; D is undetermined. CDR1 and CDR2 (germline): SGHRS, YFSETQ. The CDR3 covers 13 residues. CDR3 bases: TGCGCCAGCAGCCCCGACAACTTCTACGAGCGGTACTTC. Protein product: CASSPDNFYERYF.

The rearrangement links TRBV10-3 to TRBJ2-5; D ambiguous. This CDR3 comprises 14 residues. CDR1 ENHRY and CDR2 SYGVKD come from the germline V gene. Deletions cut 7 bases from V and 1 base from J, with 13 bases between. In DNA form, the CDR3 reads TGTGCCATCATCCCCGACTGGGTCCAAGAGACCCAGTACTTC. This sequence encodes CAIIPDWVQETQYF.